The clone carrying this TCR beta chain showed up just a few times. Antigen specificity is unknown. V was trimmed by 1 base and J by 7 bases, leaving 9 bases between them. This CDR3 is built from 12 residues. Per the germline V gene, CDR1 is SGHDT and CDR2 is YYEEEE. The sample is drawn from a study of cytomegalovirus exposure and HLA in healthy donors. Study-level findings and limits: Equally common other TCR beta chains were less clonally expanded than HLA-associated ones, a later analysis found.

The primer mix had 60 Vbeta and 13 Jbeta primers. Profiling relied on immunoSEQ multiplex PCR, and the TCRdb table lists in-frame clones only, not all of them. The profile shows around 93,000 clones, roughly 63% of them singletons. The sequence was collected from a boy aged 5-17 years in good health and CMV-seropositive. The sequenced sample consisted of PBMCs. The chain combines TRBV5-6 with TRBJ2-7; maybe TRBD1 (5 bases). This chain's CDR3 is CASSLPGWEQYF. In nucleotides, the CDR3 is TGTGCCAGCAGCTTGCCAGGGTGGGAGCAGTACTTC. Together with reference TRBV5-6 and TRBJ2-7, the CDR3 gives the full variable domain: DAGVTQSPTHLIKTRGQQVTLRCSPKSGHDTVSWYQQALGQGPQFIFQYYEEEERQRGNFPDRFSGHQFPNYSSELNVNALLLGDSALYLCASSLPGWEQYFGPGTRLTVT.